This T cell receptor beta chain was identified during a study of neurological immune-mediated disorders. The sample holds many counts of this clonotype. Antigen: not known. Each TCR transcript was tagged with a 10-nucleotide random UMI during 5'RACE. In each sequencing run, over 170 million TCR-beta sequences were generated from 15-18 subjects. From the 5' RACE reads, TCRdb called clonotypes with MiXCR, one entry per CDR3 protein. The top ten hold roughly 5.2% of the sample, which has about 50,000 distinct CDR3 sequences, about 9.4% seen once. Findings of the study overall: The study found no CDR3 amino acid sequences shared by expanded clones across subjects, suggesting private repertoires in all groups. Patients with HTLV-1-associated myelopathy showed the most TCR clonal expansion. Those with multiple sclerosis showed the least, falling below healthy controls.

The V gene end was trimmed by 2 bases and the J gene end by 5 bases; junction bases not matched to a gene: 4. The germline V gene has CDR1 SGHRS and CDR2 YFSETQ. The CDR3 contains 15 residues. The receptor was derived from a man aged 70 or older with HTLV-1-associated myelopathy (HAM/TSP). What was sequenced was PBMCs. The chain joins TRBV5-1 to TRBJ2-2; 9 bases line up with TRBD1. The CDR3 loop reads CASSFTGGTTGELFF. DNA of the CDR3: TGCGCCAGCAGCTTCACAGGGGGCACAACCGGGGAGCTGTTTTTT.